This TCR beta chain appears in the sequencing data of a study of T cells in tuberculosis. Study information: IGRA-negative adolescents, IGRA-positive adolescents with latent tuberculosis and adults with active tuberculosis formed this South African cohort.

Clones were sequenced by immunoSEQ multiplex PCR, and TCRdb holds only the in-frame ones, with some missing. The table includes roughly 30,000 clones, about 82% detected once. The germline V gene has CDR1 MRHNA and CDR2 SNTAGT. V shed 0 bases, J shed 2 bases, and the junction held 4 bases outside the gene matches. This CDR3 comprises 16 residues. The time point here: new active TB diagnosis, blood taken before or within 7 days of starting treatment. The chain joins TRBV6-4 to TRBJ2-3; 8 nucleotides align to TRBD2. Source: PBMCs, taken at tuberculosis diagnosis. This receptor was identified in an adult with tuberculosis. The CDR3 loop reads CASSDSVRGATDTQYF. The CDR3 bases are TGTGCCAGCAGTGACTCGGTGCGGGGGGCCACAGATACGCAGTATTTT.